The 28 T cell receptor beta chains in this list originate from one sample, sequenced in a study of shared clonotypes between healthy human individuals. The assay was immunoSEQ multiplex PCR, and TCRdb's table has in-frame clones only and misses some. The profile covers about 380,000 clones, with 90% to 97% appearing a single time and about 0.32% taken by the ten largest. The sequenced material came from memory CD8+ T cells sorted from blood. Documented subset: CD45RO+ cells pooled with CCR7-negative TemRA cells. The source of these receptors is a man aged 25 to 45 in good health.

This clone was observed a single time. V usage is TRBV4-2 and J usage is TRBJ2-3; perhaps TRBD1 as D (6 bases). In germline, CDR1 is LGHNA, CDR2 YNFKEQ. CDR3 length equals 14 residues. The V end lost 4 bases, the J end lost 3 bases, and 11 bases lay between the germline ends. CDR3 in DNA: TGTGCCAGCAGCCTCCCGGGACAAACAGATACGCAGTATTTT. Protein sequence: CASSLPGQTDTQYF.

CDR3 in amino acids: CASSQGIGKGTGELFF. The DNA for the CDR3 is TGCGCCAGCAGCCAAGGTATCGGGAAGGGCACCGGGGAGCTGTTTTTT. V and J are TRBV4-1 and TRBJ2-2; the D gene is possibly TRBD2 (5 bases). V dropped 1 base and J dropped 4 bases, with 13 bases sitting between them. Germline V gene lookup returns CDR1 MGHRA and CDR2 YSYEKL. This CDR3 is built from 16 residues.

The chain combines TRBV30 with TRBJ2-4, with TRBD1 identical over 7 bases. J gave up 4 bases and V 2 bases, and 2 bases lay outside the gene matches. The germline CDR1 and CDR2 sequences are GTSNPN and SVGIG (reference sequence). CDR3 length: 13 amino acids. CDR3 bases: TGTGCCTGGAGTCAACAGGGGAAAAACATTCAGTACTTC. It is translated as CAWSQQGKNIQYF.

The chain carries TRBV11-2 and TRBJ2-2, with D maybe TRBD2 (5 bases). The CDR3 spans 14 residues. CDR1 and CDR2 from the germline V gene are SGHAT and FQNNGV. V dropped 5 bases and J dropped 0 bases, with 7 bases sitting between them. CDR3 sequence (DNA): TGTGCCAGCAGCGCACTAGCGAACACCGGGGAGCTGTTTTTT. It is translated as CASSALANTGELFF.

The chain couples TRBV5-1 to TRBJ2-1, with D possibly being TRBD1 (5 bases). Trimming pared 7 bases from V and 7 bases from J, leaving 21 bases between. The CDR3 extends over 15 amino acids. CDR1 is SGHRS and CDR2 is YFSETQ in the germline V gene. The CDR3 nucleotides read TGCGCCAGCTCCTCTCAACAGATTCCAGGGAATGAGCAGTTCTTC. Its protein is CASSSQQIPGNEQFF.

The chain uses TRBV7-9 and TRBJ1-3, with D possibly TRBD1 on 5 matching bases. The CDR3 length is 14 residues. V lost 2 bases to trimming and J lost 2 bases, with 7 bases between them. The V gene's germline CDR1 is SEHNR and CDR2 FQNEAQ (reference sequence). CDR3 in amino acids: CASSLSGTGNTIYF. The CDR3 DNA sequence: TGTGCCAGCAGCTTATCAGGGACTGGAAACACCATATATTTT.

This CDR3 is CASSPRPSGNTGELFF. Here the CDR3 DNA reads TGTGCCAGCAGCCCAAGACCTAGCGGAAACACCGGGGAGCTGTTTTTT. The rearrangement joins TRBV6-6 to TRBJ2-2; 7 nucleotides align to TRBD2. CDR3 length: 16 amino acids. The junction had 9 bases not matched to a gene; V was cut back by 6 bases and J by 2 bases. Per germline, CDR1 MNHNY and CDR2 SVGAGI (reference sequence).

The chain joins TRBV10-1 to TRBJ2-1; 11 bases are a match to TRBD2. CDR1 and CDR2 (germline): WNHNN, SYGVQD (reference sequence). This CDR3 has 16 amino acids. After removal of 6 bases from V and 9 bases from J, the junction contained 13 bases not matched to a gene. The CDR3 spells CASRALAGGPDPEQFF. CDR3 nucleotide sequence: TGCGCCAGCAGAGCCTTAGCGGGAGGGCCGGATCCTGAGCAGTTCTTC.

The chain is built from TRBV6-4 and TRBJ2-5, with 13 positions matching TRBD2. The CDR3 spans 18 residues. Germline CDR1 is MRHNA and CDR2 is SNTAGT. V lost 0 bases to trimming and J lost 4 bases; unmatched junction nucleotides: 8. CDR3 in DNA: TGTGCCAGCAGTGACTCGAATGGACTAGCGGGAGAGGGAGAGACCCAGTACTTC. Translation gives CASSDSNGLAGEGETQYF.

The sample holds one count of this clone. The V and J genes are TRBV6-5 and TRBJ2-7; TRBD1 agrees at 8 bases. Losses at the gene ends were 1 base for V and 4 bases for J; bases not matched to a gene: 6. This CDR3 spans 15 amino acids. Germline V CDR1 and CDR2: MNHEY, SVGAGI. CDR3 sequence (DNA): TGTGCCAGCAGTTACTATCAGGGGGCGCCTTACGAGCAGTACTTC. This codes for CASSYYQGAPYEQYF.

The gene calls are TRBV28 and TRBJ1-2; the D gene is possibly TRBD1 (6 bases). The germline V and J ends were trimmed by 2 bases and 7 bases, with 14 bases remaining between them. Germline CDR1 MDHEN, CDR2 SYDVKM. The CDR3 spans 14 residues. The DNA for the CDR3 is TGTGCCAGCAGTTTAGTTCGGCAGGGGAGTGGCTACACCTTC. Protein sequence: CASSLVRQGSGYTF.

This chain connects TRBV18 to TRBJ2-3; 8 bases line up with TRBD1. With 1 base clipped from V and 4 bases from J, the junction kept 7 bases outside the gene matches. This CDR3 has 16 residues. Germline V gene lookup returns CDR1 KGHSH and CDR2 LQKENI. CDR3 sequence: CASSPQGTGTSDTQYF. CDR3 in DNA: TGTGCCAGCTCACCACAGGGGACAGGTACCTCAGATACGCAGTATTTT.

The chain couples TRBV29-1 to TRBJ2-7; possible D gene TRBD2, 6 bases. With 4 bases removed from V and 1 base from J, the gap between germline ends came to 11 bases. This CDR3 has 13 amino acids. Germline V CDR1 and CDR2: SQVTM, ANQGSEA. The CDR3: CSVVASVSYEQYF. The CDR3 coding sequence is TGCAGCGTTGTGGCTAGCGTGTCCTACGAGCAGTACTTC.

The chain recombines TRBV5-6 with TRBJ2-7; 7 bases are shared with TRBD2. This CDR3 region has 14 residues. Looked up from germline, CDR1 is SGHDT and CDR2 is YYEEEE. V lost 4 bases and J lost 0; bases outside the gene matches: 4. DNA for the CDR3: TGTGCCAGCAGCAACCTAGCGGTCTCCTACGAGCAGTACTTC. It yields the protein CASSNLAVSYEQYF.

The chain uses TRBV7-3 and TRBJ2-3; D is undetermined. The V end was cut by 0 bases, the J end by 4 bases, with 2 bases between. Germline loops: CDR1 SGHTA, CDR2 FQGTGA. The CDR3 runs to 12 residues. Here the CDR3 reads CASSLTSDTQYF. DNA of the CDR3: TGTGCCAGCAGCTTAACATCAGATACGCAGTATTTT.

This sequence joins TRBV5-4 and TRBJ2-2; TRBD1 aligns across 10 bases. V gave up 4 bases and J gave up 6 bases; unmatched junction bases: 6. CDR1 is SGHNT and CDR2 is YYREEE in the germline V gene (reference sequence). This CDR3 spans 15 amino acids. CDR3 nucleotides: TGTGCCAGCAGCCTGGGACAGGGGAGGGCCGGGGAGCTGTTTTTT. It is translated as CASSLGQGRAGELFF.

A single count supports this clone. This chain uses TRBV28 with TRBJ2-5, with TRBD1 matching 10 bases. Germline V gene sequence: CDR1 MDHEN, CDR2 SYDVKM. The trim removed 2 bases at V and 5 bases at J, leaving 5 bases unmatched. The CDR3 runs 15 residues. The CDR3 DNA is TGTGCCAGCAGTTTAGAGACAGGGGGCGGCGAGACCCAGTACTTC. Translation gives CASSLETGGGETQYF.

This rearrangement joins TRBV6-6 to TRBJ1-5; TRBD1 matches 10 bases. After removal of 3 bases from V and 8 bases from J, the junction contained 10 bases not matched to a gene. The CDR3 has 16 residues. Per germline, CDR1 MNHNY and CDR2 SVGAGI (reference sequence). DNA for the CDR3: TGTGCCAGCAGTTATCCGCGAACCGGGACAGGGGAGCCCCAGCATTTT. Encoded protein: CASSYPRTGTGEPQHF.

DNA of the CDR3: TGTGCCAGCGGGAGGTCAGATACGCAGTATTTT. As protein: CASGRSDTQYF. V usage is TRBV27 and J usage is TRBJ2-3; tentatively, D is TRBD2 (6 bases). The CDR3 loop spans 11 amino acids. In germline, CDR1 is MNHEY, CDR2 SMNVEV (reference sequence). The V end lost 8 bases, the J end lost 4 bases, and 7 bases lay between the germline ends.

The rearrangement joins TRBV19 to TRBJ1-5, with TRBD1 matching 7 bases. The CDR3 is 14 amino acids. Looked up from germline, CDR1 is LNHDA and CDR2 is SQIVND (reference sequence). Trimming took 3 bases from V and 4 from J; bases not matched to a gene: 3. The CDR3 DNA reads as TGTGCCAGTAGTATGCGGACAGGAAATCAGCCCCAGCATTTT. It is translated as CASSMRTGNQPQHF.

The chain uses TRBV7-3 and TRBJ2-7, with a possible D match to TRBD2 (5 bases). The germline V gene encodes CDR1 SGHTA and CDR2 FQGTGA. The germline V and J ends were trimmed by 5 bases and 0 bases, with 11 bases remaining between them. This CDR3 comprises 14 residues. The CDR3 here is CASSQSGSSYEQYF. The CDR3 DNA reads as TGTGCCAGCAGCCAAAGCGGAAGCTCCTACGAGCAGTACTTC.

V usage is TRBV7-2 and J usage is TRBJ2-1; D ambiguous. Trimming cost V 4 bases and J 0 bases, with 10 bases left between them. Germline CDR1 SGHTA, CDR2 FQGNSA. The CDR3 has 15 residues. CDR3 DNA sequence: TGTGCCAGCAGCTGGACCGCTAGCTCCTACAATGAGCAGTTCTTC. Translating gives CASSWTASSYNEQFF.

CDR3 sequence: CATSRPLGVAGTGELFF. DNA of the CDR3: TGTGCCACCAGCAGACCCCTCGGGGTAGCGGGCACCGGGGAGCTGTTTTTT. The chain has TRBV15 and TRBJ2-2; the match to TRBD2 covers 7 bases. The CDR3 sequence is 17 residues long. Trimming at V came to 2 bases and at J to 4 bases, leaving 10 bases not matched to a gene. Germline V lookup: CDR1 LNHNV, CDR2 YYDKDF (reference sequence).

The chain is built from TRBV27 and TRBJ1-5; D call uncertain. Between the trimmed V and J ends, which lost 3 bases and 6 bases, there was a span of 9 bases. Germline values: CDR1 MNHEY, CDR2 SMNVEV (reference sequence). The CDR3 runs 13 residues. The CDR3 DNA follows: TGTGCCAGCAGTTTTGTGGTGGGTCAGCCCCAGCATTTT. This gives the protein CASSFVVGQPQHF.

The V and J genes are TRBV28 and TRBJ2-3; TRBD2 matches at 8 bases. The CDR3 totals 15 residues. V was clipped by 3 bases and J by 8 bases; unmatched bases: 10. Germline assignment: CDR1 MDHEN and CDR2 SYDVKM. The CDR3 is CASSFPGRASGTQYF. CDR3 nucleotide sequence: TGTGCCAGCAGTTTTCCCGGGAGGGCCTCAGGTACGCAGTATTTT.

The gene calls are TRBV5-1 and TRBJ2-3; the D gene is possibly TRBD2 (6 bases). Per the germline V gene, CDR1 is SGHRS and CDR2 is YFSETQ. CDR3 size: 16 residues. V lost 4 bases and J lost 0, with 15 bases in between. The CDR3 sequence: CASSPGPSASTDTQYF. The DNA for the CDR3 is TGCGCCAGCAGCCCCGGACCTAGCGCCAGCACAGATACGCAGTATTTT.

V usage is TRBV10-2 and J usage is TRBJ1-5; TRBD1 might be the D (5 bases). Germline values: CDR1 WSHSY, CDR2 SAAADI. V shed 3 bases and J shed 0 bases, with 6 bases lying between them. This CDR3 contains 14 residues. CDR3 loop: CASSDTGSNQPQHF. As DNA, the CDR3 is TGCGCCAGCAGTGACACAGGTAGCAATCAGCCCCAGCATTTT.

The gene calls are TRBV11-2 and TRBJ2-7, with 9 bases fitting TRBD1. The ends lost 5 bases at V and 3 bases at J; junction bases unmatched: 8. This CDR3 spans 15 amino acids. Germline V gene sequence: CDR1 SGHAT, CDR2 FQNNGV. CDR3 sequence reads: CASSLPDRGIYEQYF. Here the CDR3 DNA reads TGTGCCAGCAGCCTACCAGACAGGGGGATCTACGAGCAGTACTTC. Variable domain in full (rest from reference TRBV11-2 and TRBJ2-7): EAGVAQSPRYKIIEKRQSVAFWCNPISGHATLYWYQQILGQGPKLLIQFQNNGVVDDSQLPKDRFSAERLKGVDSTLKIQPAKLEDSAVYLCASSLPDRGIYEQYFGPGTRLTVT.